This T cell receptor (beta chain) was found in a study of type 1 regulatory T cells. This CDR3 contains 13 residues. Deletions cut 1 base from V and 4 bases from J, with 7 bases between. Germline CDR1 SGHTA, CDR2 FQGNSA. TCRdb re-derived calls from the reads in MiXCR, one entry per CDR3 protein. The sample records about 68,000 distinct CDR3 sequences, around 57% being singletons. Notes on this clonotype: Its matching antigen is unknown.

Sequences were obtained from cultured T cells, either the whole culture or a sorted T cell fraction (not recorded which). Sample subset: Tr1-enriched cell product generated in vitro against host alloantigens. This sequence joins TRBV7-2 and TRBJ2-5; maybe TRBD2 (6 bases). The TCR was taken from a human donor in good health. CDR3 DNA sequence: TGTGCCAGCAGCTTAGAAGCGGGAGAGACCCAGTACTTC. Its protein product is CASSLEAGETQYF.